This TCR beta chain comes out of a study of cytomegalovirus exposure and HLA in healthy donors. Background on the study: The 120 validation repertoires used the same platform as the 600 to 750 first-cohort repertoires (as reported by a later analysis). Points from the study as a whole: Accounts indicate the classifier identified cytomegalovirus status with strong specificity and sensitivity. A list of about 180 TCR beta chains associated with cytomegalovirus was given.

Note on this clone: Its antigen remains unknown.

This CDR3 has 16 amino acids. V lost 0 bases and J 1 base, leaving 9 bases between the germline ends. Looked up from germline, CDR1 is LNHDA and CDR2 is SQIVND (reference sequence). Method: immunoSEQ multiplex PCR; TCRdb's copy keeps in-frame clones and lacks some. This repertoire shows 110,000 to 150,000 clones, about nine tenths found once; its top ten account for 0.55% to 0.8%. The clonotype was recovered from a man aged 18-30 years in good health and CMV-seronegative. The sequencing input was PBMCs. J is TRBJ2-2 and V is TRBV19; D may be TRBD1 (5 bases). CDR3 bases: TGTGCCAGTAGTATAGACGGACACCTGAACACCGGGGAGCTGTTTTTT. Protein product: CASSIDGHLNTGELFF.